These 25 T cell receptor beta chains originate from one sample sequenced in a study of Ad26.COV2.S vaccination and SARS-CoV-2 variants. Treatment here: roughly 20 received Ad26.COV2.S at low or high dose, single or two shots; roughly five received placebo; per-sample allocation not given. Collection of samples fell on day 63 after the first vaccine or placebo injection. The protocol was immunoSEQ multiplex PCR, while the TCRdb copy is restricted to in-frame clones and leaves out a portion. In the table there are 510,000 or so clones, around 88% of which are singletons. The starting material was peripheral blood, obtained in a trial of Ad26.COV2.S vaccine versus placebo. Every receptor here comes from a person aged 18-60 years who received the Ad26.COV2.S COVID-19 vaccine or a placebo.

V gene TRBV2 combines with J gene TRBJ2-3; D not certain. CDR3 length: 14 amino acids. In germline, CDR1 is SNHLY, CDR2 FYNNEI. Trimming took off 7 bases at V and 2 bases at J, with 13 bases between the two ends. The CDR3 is CASTLDLLTDTQYF. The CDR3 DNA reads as TGTGCCAGCACTTTGGATTTACTCACAGATACGCAGTATTTT. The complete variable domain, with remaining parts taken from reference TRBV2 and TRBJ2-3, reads EPEVTQTPSHQVTQMGQEVILRCVPISNHLYFYWYRQILGQKVEFLVSFYNNEISEKSEIFDDQFSVERPDGSNFTLKIRSTKLEDSAMYFCASTLDLLTDTQYFGPGTRLTVL.

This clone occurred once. CDR3 sequence reads: CSPDPLGGNYGYTF. The DNA of the CDR3 is TGCAGCCCGGACCCTCTTGGGGGGAACTATGGCTACACCTTC. The rearrangement links TRBV29-1 to TRBJ1-2; TRBD1 is a possible D gene (5 bases). Germline V gene sequence: CDR1 SQVTM, CDR2 ANQGSEA. V was trimmed by 8 bases and J by 2 bases, leaving 18 bases between them. This CDR3 contains 14 residues.

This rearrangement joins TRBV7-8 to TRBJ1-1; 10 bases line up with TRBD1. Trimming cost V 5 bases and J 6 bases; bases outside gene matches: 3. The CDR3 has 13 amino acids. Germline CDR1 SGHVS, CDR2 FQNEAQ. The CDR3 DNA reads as TGTGCCAGCAGCCGACAGGGGGCCGCTGAAGCTTTCTTT. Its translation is CASSRQGAAEAFF. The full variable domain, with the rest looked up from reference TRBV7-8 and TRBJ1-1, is GAGVSQSPRYKVAKRGQDVALRCDPISGHVSLFWYQQALGQGPEFLTYFQNEAQLDKSGLPSDRFFAERPEGSVSTLKIQRTQQEDSAVYLCASSRQGAAEAFFGQGTRLTVV.

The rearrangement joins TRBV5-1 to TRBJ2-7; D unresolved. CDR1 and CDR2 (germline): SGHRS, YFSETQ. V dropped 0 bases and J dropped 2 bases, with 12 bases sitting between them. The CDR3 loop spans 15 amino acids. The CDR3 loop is CASSLEVGSPYEQYF. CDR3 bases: TGCGCCAGCAGCTTGGAAGTCGGCAGCCCCTACGAGCAGTACTTC.

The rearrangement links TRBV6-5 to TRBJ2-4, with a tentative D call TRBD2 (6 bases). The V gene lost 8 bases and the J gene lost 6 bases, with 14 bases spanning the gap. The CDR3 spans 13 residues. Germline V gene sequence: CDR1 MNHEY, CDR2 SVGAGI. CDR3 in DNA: TGTGCCAGCGGGAGCCCGCGGGGAAACATTCAGTACTTC. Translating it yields CASGSPRGNIQYF.

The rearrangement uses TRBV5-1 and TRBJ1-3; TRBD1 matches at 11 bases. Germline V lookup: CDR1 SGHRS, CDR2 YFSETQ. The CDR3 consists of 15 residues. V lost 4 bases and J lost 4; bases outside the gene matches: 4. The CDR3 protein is CASSQGQGVGNTIYF. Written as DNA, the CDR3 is TGCGCCAGCAGCCAGGGACAGGGGGTCGGAAACACCATATATTTT.

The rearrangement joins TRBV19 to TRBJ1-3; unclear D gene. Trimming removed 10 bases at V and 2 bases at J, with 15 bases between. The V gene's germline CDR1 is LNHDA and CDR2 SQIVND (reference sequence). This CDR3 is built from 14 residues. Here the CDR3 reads CATKDGEPGNTIYF. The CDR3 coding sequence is TGTGCCACCAAGGACGGGGAACCTGGAAACACCATATATTTT.

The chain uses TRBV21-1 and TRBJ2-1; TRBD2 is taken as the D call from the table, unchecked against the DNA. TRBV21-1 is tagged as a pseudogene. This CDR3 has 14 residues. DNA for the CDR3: TGTGCCAGCAGCAAAGGGGGGGGAATGTATGAGCAGTTCTTC. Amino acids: CASSKGGGMYEQFF.

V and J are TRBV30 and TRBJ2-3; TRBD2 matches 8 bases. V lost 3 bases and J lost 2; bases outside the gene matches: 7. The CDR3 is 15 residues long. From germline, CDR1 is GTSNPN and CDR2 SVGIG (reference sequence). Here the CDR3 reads CAWSGLAGPTDTQYF. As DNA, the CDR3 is TGTGCCTGGAGCGGGTTAGCGGGACCCACAGATACGCAGTATTTT. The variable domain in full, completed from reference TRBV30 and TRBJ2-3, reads SQTIHQWPATLVQPVGSPLSLECTVEGTSNPNLYWYRQAAGRGLQLLFYSVGIGQISSEVPQNLSASRPQDRQFILSSKKLLLSDSGFYLCAWSGLAGPTDTQYFGPGTRLTVL.

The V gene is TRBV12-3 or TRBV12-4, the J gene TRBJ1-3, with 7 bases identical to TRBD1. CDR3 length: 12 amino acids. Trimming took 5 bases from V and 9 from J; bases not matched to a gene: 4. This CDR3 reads CASSPTGFTIYF. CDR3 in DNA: TGTGCCAGCAGTCCGACAGGGTTCACCATATATTTT.

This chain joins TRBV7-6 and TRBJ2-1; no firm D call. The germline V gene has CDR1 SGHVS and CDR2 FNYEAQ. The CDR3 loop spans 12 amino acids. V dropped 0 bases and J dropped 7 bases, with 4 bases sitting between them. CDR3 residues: CASSLAANEQFF. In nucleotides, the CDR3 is TGTGCCAGCAGCTTAGCAGCGAATGAGCAGTTCTTC.

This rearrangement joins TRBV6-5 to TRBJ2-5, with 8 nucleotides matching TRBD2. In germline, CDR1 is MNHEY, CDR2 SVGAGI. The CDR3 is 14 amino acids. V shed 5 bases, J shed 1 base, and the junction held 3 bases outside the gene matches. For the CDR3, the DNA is TGTGCCAGCAGTCTAGCGGGCTCCCAAGAGACCCAGTACTTC. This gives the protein CASSLAGSQETQYF.

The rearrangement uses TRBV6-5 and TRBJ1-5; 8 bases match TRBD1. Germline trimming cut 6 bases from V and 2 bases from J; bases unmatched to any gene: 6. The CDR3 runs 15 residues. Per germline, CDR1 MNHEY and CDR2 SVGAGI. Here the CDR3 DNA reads TGTGCCAGCAGCGCACCGGGACAGGGCAATCAGCCCCAGCATTTT. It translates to CASSAPGQGNQPQHF.

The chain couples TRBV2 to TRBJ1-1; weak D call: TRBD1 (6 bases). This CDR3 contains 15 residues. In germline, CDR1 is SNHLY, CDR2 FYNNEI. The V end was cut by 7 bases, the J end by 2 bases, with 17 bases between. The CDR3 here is CASKAFTDSNTEAFF. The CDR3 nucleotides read TGTGCCAGCAAGGCCTTCACGGACAGCAACACTGAAGCTTTCTTT.

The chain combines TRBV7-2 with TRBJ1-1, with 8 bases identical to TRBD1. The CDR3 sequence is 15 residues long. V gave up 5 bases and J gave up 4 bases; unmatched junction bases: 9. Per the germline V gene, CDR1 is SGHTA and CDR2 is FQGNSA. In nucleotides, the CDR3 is TGTGCCAGCAGCCAGAGGACAGGGACGGGCACTGAAGCTTTCTTT. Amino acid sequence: CASSQRTGTGTEAFF.

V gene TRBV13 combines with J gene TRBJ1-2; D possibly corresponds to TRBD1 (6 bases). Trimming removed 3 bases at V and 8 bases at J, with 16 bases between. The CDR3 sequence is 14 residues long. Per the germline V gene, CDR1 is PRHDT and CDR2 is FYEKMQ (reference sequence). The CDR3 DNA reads TGTGCCAGCAGCTTTGATGGGGGGCCGTACGGCTACACCTTC. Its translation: CASSFDGGPYGYTF.

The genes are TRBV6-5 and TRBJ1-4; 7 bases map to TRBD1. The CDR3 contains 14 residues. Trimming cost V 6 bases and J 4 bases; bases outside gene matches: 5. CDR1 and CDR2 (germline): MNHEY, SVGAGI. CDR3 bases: TGTGCCAGCAGGCGACAGGGACTTAATGAAAAACTGTTTTTT. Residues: CASRRQGLNEKLFF.

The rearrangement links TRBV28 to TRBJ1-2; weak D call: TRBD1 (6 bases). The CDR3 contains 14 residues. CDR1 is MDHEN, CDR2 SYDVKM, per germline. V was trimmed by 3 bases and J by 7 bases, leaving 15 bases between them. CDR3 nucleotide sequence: TGTGCCAGCAGTTTGAACAGGGCGGTGGGTGGCTACACCTTC. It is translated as CASSLNRAVGGYTF.

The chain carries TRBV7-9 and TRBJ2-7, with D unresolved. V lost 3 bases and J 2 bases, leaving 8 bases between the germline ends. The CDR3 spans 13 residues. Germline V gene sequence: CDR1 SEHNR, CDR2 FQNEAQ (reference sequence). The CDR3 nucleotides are TGTGCCAGCAGCTTCGAGCAGGCCTACGAGCAGTACTTC. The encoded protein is CASSFEQAYEQYF.

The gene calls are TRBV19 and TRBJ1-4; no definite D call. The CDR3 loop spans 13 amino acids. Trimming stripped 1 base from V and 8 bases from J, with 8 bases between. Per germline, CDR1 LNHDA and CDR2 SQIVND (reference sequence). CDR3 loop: CASSIGRYEKLFF. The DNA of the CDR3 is TGTGCCAGTAGTATAGGGAGGTACGAAAAACTGTTTTTT.

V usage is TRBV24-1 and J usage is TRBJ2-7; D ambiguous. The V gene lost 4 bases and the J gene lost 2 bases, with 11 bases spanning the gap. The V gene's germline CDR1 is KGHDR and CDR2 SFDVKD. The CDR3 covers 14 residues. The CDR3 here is CATSDSGFAYEQYF. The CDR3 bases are TGTGCCACCAGTGACTCGGGTTTTGCCTACGAGCAGTACTTC.

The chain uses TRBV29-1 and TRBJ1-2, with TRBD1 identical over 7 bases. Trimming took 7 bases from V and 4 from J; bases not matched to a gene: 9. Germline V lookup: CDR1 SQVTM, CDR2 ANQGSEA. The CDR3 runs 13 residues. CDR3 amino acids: CSAARGGSYGYTF. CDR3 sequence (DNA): TGCAGCGCCGCCCGAGGGGGCAGCTATGGCTACACCTTC.

CDR3 nucleotides: TGCGCCAGCAGCCAAGTTCTTCAGGGGTTCTATGGCTACACCTTC. This encodes CASSQVLQGFYGYTF. V gene TRBV4-1 combines with J gene TRBJ1-2, with D maybe TRBD1 (6 bases). Germline assignment: CDR1 MGHRA and CDR2 YSYEKL. The V gene lost 1 base and the J gene lost 4 bases, with 13 bases spanning the gap. The CDR3 runs to 15 residues.

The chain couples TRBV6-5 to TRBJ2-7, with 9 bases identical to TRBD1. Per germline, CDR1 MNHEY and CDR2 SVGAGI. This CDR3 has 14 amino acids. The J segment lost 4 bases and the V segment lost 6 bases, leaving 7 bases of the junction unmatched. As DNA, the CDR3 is TGTGCCAGCAGACCCACCGGGACAGGGTACGAGCAGTACTTC. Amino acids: CASRPTGTGYEQYF.

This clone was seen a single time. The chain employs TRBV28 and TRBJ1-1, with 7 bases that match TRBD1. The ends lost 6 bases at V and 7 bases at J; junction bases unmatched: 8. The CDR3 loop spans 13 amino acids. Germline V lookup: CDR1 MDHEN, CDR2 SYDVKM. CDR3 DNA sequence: TGTGCCAGCAGCAGGGGGACTTACGGTGAAGCTTTCTTT. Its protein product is CASSRGTYGEAFF.